These T cell receptor beta chains were read from a single sample in a study of blood T cell repertoires in COVID-19. Profiled with immunoSEQ multiplex PCR; TCRdb holds only in-frame clones, not every one. Of some 300,000 clones in the sample, 90% were seen once. Material for sequencing was PBMCs or T cells enriched from blood (not recorded which). Source of these receptors: a woman between 18 and 29 years old with acute COVID-19. CDR3s include the opening cysteine and the closing phenylalanine or tryptophan. The D gene is left open where the match is weak. Some rows mark clone size as missing; the rest say once, few, many or name a class of expanded clone.

v_call	j_call	clone_size	d_call	cdr3_nt	cdr3_aa
TRBV18	TRBJ1-4	.	.	TGTGCCAGCTCACCGGGGGCGGCTAATGAAAAACTGTTTTTT	CASSPGAANEKLFF
TRBV19	TRBJ1-1	.	TRBD1	TGTGCCAGTAGTCGAACCGGGACAGCAAACACTGAAGCTTTCTTT	CASSRTGTANTEAFF
TRBV12-3/TRBV12-4	TRBJ1-1	.	TRBD1	TGTGCCAGCGTTGACAGGGCCACTGAAGCTTTCTTT	CASVDRATEAFF
TRBV7-9	TRBJ2-7	.	.	TGTGCCAGCAGCTTCGGGTCAAGCGGAGGGACGTACGAGCAGTACTTC	CASSFGSSGGTYEQYF
TRBV27	TRBJ1-6	few	.	TGTGCCAGCAGTGCCCTTACTCGAGGCCCCTATAATTCACCCCTCCACTTT	CASSALTRGPYNSPLHF
TRBV27	TRBJ2-7	.	TRBD2	TGTGCCAGCAGTTTACTAGCGGGTGGTGGTAGCGAGCAGTACTTC	CASSLLAGGGSEQYF
TRBV29-1	TRBJ2-1	few	.	TGCAGCGCCCATCTAGCACTCGCCTACAATGAGCAGTTCTTC	CSAHLALAYNEQFF
TRBV7-2	TRBJ2-5	.	TRBD2	TGTGCCAGCAGCCCGGGACTAGAAGAGACCCAGTACTTC	CASSPGLEETQYF
TRBV5-6	TRBJ1-1	.	.	TGTGCCAGCAGCGGGGGCGACAGGTGGGGCGCTGAAGCTTTCTTT	CASSGGDRWGAEAFF
TRBV3-1/TRBV3-2	TRBJ2-3	.	.	TGTGCCAGCAGCCAAGGTCAGGGGGAGGGCACAGATACGCAGTATTTT	CASSQGQGEGTDTQYF
TRBV28	TRBJ2-2	.	TRBD1	TGTGCCAGCACTTCCGGGGACAGATTAACCGGGGAGCTGTTTTTT	CASTSGDRLTGELFF
TRBV18	TRBJ1-1	.	TRBD1	TGTGCCAGCTCCGGGACAGGGTCGATGGGCACTGAAGCTTTCTTT	CASSGTGSMGTEAFF
TRBV24-1	TRBJ2-7	.	TRBD1	TGTGCCACCAGTGACTCGGGACAGTCCTACGAGCAGTACTTC	CATSDSGQSYEQYF
TRBV30	TRBJ2-1	.	.	TGTGCCTGGAGCGCGGGACTGTCCTACAATGAGCAGTTCTTC	CAWSAGLSYNEQFF
TRBV5-1	TRBJ1-6	.	.	TGCGCCAGCATAGAATCCCCCGGCGGTTCACCCCTCCACTTT	CASIESPGGSPLHF
TRBV2	TRBJ2-7	once	.	TGTGCCAGCACCGAGGTAGCAGGGGAATCCTACGAGCAGTACTTC	CASTEVAGESYEQYF
TRBV5-4	TRBJ2-2	.	TRBD1	TGTGCCAGCAGCTTGGGACAGGGCTTCACCGGGGAGCTGTTTTTT	CASSLGQGFTGELFF
TRBV7-6	TRBJ2-1	once	.	TGTGCCAGCAGCTTAGATTCAGAGGAGGGCCCTAACAATGAGCAGTTCTTC	CASSLDSEEGPNNEQFF
TRBV27	TRBJ1-3	.	.	TGTGCCAGCAGATTACGGGTACCAGGGCGCTTTTCAGGAAACACCATATATTTT	CASRLRVPGRFSGNTIYF
TRBV27	TRBJ2-7	.	.	TGTGCCAGCAGTTTGGCGGGCCTGCTTTTTTACGAGCAGTACTTC	CASSLAGLLFYEQYF
TRBV28	TRBJ1-5	.	.	TGTGCCAGCAGTTCGGACAAGCGGGCCCATCAGCCCCAGCATTTT	CASSSDKRAHQPQHF
TRBV27	TRBJ1-5	.	TRBD1	TGTGCCAGCAGCTTCGACAGGGGAGATCAGCCCCAGCATTTT	CASSFDRGDQPQHF
TRBV27	TRBJ2-1	once	TRBD2	TGTGCCAGCAGTTTCGGACTAGCGGGAGACCACCCGGTCCCGTATGAGCAGTTCTTC	CASSFGLAGDHPVPYEQFF
TRBV27	TRBJ2-1	few	.	TGTGCCAGCATGGGAACGGGGAAGGCCCACAATGAGCAGTTCTTC	CASMGTGKAHNEQFF